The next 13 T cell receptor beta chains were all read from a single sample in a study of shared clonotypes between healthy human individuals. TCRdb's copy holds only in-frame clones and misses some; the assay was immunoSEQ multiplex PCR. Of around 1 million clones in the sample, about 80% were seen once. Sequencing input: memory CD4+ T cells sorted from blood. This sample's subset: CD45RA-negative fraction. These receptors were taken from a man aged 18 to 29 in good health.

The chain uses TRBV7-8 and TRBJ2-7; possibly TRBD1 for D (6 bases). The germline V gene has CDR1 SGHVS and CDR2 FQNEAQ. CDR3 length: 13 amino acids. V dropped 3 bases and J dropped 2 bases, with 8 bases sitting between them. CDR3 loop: CASSFGGPYEQYF. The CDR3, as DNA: TGTGCCAGCAGCTTTGGGGGCCCCTACGAGCAGTACTTC.

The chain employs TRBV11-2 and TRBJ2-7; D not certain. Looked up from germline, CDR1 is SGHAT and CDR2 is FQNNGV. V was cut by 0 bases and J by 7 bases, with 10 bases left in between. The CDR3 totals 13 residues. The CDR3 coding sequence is TGTGCCAGCAGCTTAGACCGTGGTGCGGAGCAGTACTTC. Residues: CASSLDRGAEQYF.

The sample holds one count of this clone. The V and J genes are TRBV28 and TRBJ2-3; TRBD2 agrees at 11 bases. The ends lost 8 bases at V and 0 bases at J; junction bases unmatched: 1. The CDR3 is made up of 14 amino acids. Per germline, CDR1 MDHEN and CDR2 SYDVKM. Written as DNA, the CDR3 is TGTGCCAGCGGGACTAGCGGCAGCACAGATACGCAGTATTTT. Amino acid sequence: CASGTSGSTDTQYF.

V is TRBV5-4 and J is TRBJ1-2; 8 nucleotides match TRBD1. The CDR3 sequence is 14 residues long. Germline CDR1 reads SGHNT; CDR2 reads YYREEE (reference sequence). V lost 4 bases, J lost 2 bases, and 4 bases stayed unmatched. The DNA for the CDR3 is TGTGCCAGCAGCACCAGACAGGGGAACTATGGCTACACCTTC. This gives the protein CASSTRQGNYGYTF.

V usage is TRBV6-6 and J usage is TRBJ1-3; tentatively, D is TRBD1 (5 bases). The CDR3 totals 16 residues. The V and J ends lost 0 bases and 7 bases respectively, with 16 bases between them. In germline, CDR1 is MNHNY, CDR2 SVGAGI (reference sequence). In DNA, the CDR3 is TGTGCCAGCAGTTACTCGATAGTGGGGCGCGGGAACACCATATATTTT. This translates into CASSYSIVGRGNTIYF.

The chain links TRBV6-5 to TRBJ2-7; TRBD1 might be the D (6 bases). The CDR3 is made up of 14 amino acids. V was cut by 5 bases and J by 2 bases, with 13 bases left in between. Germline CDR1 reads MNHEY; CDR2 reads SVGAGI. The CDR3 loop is CASSRAGQTYEQYF. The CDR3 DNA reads TGTGCCAGCAGTCGAGCTGGACAGACCTACGAGCAGTACTTC.

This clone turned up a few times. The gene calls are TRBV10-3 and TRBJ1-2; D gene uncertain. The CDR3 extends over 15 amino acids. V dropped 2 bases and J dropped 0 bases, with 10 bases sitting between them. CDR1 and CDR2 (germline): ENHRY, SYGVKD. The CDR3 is CAISEGTNSNYGYTF. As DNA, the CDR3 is TGTGCCATCAGTGAGGGAACCAACTCTAACTATGGCTACACCTTC.

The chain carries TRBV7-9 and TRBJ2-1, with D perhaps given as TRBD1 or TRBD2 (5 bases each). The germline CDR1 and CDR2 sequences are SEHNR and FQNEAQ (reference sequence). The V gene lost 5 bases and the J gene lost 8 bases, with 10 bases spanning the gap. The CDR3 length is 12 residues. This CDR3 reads CASSLPGHEQFF. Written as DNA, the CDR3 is TGTGCCAGCAGCCTGCCGGGGCATGAGCAGTTCTTC.

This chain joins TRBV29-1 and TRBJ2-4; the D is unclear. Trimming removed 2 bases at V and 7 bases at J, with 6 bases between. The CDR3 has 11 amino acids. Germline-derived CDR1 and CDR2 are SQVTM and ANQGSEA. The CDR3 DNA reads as TGCAGCGTTGAATACAAGAACATTCAGTACTTC. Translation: CSVEYKNIQYF. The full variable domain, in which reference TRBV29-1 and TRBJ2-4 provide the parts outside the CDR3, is SAVISQKPSRDICQRGTSLTIQCQVDSQVTMMFWYRQQPGQSLTLIATANQGSEATYESGFVIDKFPISRPNLTFSTLTVSNMSPEDSSIYLCSVEYKNIQYFGAGTRLSVL.

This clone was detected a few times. DNA of the CDR3: TGCGCCAGCAGCCAAGATAGGGCAGGGTGGAATGAGCAGTTCTTC. Amino acid sequence: CASSQDRAGWNEQFF. The chain links TRBV4-3 to TRBJ2-1; tentative D call: TRBD1 (5 bases). The V end was cut by 0 bases, the J end by 7 bases, with 13 bases between. In germline, CDR1 is LGHNA, CDR2 YSLEER. This CDR3 is built from 15 residues.

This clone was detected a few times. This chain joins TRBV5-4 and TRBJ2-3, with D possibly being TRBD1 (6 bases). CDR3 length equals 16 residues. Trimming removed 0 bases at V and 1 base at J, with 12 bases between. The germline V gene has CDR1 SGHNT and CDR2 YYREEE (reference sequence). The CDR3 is CASSLGGNRGTDTQYF. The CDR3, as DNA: TGTGCCAGCAGCTTGGGAGGGAACAGGGGCACAGATACGCAGTATTTT.

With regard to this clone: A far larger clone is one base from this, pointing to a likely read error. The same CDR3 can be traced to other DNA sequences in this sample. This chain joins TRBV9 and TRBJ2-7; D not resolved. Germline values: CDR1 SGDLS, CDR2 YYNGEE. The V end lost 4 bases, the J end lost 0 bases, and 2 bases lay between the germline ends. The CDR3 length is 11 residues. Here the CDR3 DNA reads TGTGCCAGCAGCTCCTCCTACGAGCAGTACTTC. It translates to CASSSSYEQYF.

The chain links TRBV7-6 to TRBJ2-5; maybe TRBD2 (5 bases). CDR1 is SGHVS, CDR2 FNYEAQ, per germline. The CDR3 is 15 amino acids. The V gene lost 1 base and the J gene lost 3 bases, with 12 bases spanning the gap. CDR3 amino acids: CASSLVASSKETQYF. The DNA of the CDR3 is TGTGCCAGCAGCTTAGTGGCGTCTAGCAAAGAGACCCAGTACTTC.